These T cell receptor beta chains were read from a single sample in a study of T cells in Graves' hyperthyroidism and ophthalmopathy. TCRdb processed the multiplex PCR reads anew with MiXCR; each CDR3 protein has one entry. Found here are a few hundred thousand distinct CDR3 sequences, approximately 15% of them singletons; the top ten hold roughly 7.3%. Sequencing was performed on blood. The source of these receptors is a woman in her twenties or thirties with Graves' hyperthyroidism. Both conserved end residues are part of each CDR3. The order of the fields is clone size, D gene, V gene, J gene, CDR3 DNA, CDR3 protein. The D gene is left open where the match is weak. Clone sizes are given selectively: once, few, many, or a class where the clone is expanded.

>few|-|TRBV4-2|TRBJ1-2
TGTGCCAGCAGCCAAGATCTCGGGACGGCGGGCGACTATGGCTACACCTTC
CASSQDLGTAGDYGYTF
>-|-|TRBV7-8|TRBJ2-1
TGTGCCAGCAGCTTAGTTCCACTAGTGGGGTTTAATGAGCAGTTCTTC
CASSLVPLVGFNEQFF
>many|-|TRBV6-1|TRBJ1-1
TGTGCCAGCAGTGCAATACAGGGAGTGGGCACTGAAGCTTTCTTT
CASSAIQGVGTEAFF
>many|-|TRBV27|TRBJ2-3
TGTGCCAGCAGTTCCAGCCAAACAGATACGCAGTATTTT
CASSSSQTDTQYF
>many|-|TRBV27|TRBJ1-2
TGTGCCAGCAGTTTATCACACGGGACGTCCGATAACTATGGCTACACCTTC
CASSLSHGTSDNYGYTF
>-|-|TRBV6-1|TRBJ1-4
TGTGCCAGCAGGCCCAGGCTCTCAACTAATGAAAAACTGTTTTTT
CASRPRLSTNEKLFF
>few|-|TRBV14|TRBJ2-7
TGTGCCAGCAGCAGGGGGCTGGCGGGAGCTTTCGAGCAGTACTTC
CASSRGLAGAFEQYF
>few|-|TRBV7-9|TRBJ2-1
TGTGCCAGCAGCCCTAGGACTCTCCATGAGCAGTTCTTC
CASSPRTLHEQFF
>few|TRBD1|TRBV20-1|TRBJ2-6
TGCAGTGCTAGACCGGGACAGGGGGCTTCTGGGGCCAACGTCCTGACTTTC
CSARPGQGASGANVLTF
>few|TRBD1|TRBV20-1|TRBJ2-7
TGCAGTGCTAAAGACAGGGGATCCTACGAGCAGTACTTC
CSAKDRGSYEQYF
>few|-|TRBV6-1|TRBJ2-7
TGTGCCAGCAGTTCGGCAACAAACGTGGACGGCTCCTACGAGCAGTACTTC
CASSSATNVDGSYEQYF
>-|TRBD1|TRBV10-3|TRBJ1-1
TGTGCCATCAGTGGGACAGGGGGCGGCACTGAAGCTTTCTTT
CAISGTGGGTEAFF
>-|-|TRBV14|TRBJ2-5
TGTGCCAGCAGCCAACATGGGAGTCCGACCCAGTACTTC
CASSQHGSPTQYF
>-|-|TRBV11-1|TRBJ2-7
TGTGCCAGCAGTCGGGGACTCTACGAGCAGTACTTC
CASSRGLYEQYF
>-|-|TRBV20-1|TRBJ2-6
TGCAGTGCTAGAAACTCGGCAGGCCCGCGCTCTGGGGCCAACGTCCTGACTTTC
CSARNSAGPRSGANVLTF
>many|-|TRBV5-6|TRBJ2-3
TGTGCCAGCAGCTTTCTGGGGCTAGCAACAGATACGCAGTATTTT
CASSFLGLATDTQYF
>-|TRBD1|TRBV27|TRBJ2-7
TGTGCCAGCAGTTGGGGGACAGGGCTTGAGCAGTACTTC
CASSWGTGLEQYF
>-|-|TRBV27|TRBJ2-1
TGTGCCAGCAGTTCCCCCCAGCGGAGTTCCTACAATGAGCAGTTCTTC
CASSSPQRSSYNEQFF
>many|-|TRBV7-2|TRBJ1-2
TGTGCCAGCAGCTTAGTAGCCACGAGGGGGTCGAACTATGGCTACACCTTC
CASSLVATRGSNYGYTF
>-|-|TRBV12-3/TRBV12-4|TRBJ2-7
TGTGCCAGCAGCCCGAGTGGCCGCGAGCAGTACTTC
CASSPSGREQYF